This T cell receptor (beta chain) was identified during a study of T cells expressing NK-cell markers. Germline V gene sequence: CDR1 SGHVS, CDR2 FNYEAQ. The CDR3 is made up of 14 amino acids. Reanalyzing the 5' RACE reads, TCRdb keeps one entry per CDR3 protein, without DNA. This sample's clone table lists over 150,000 distinct CDR3 sequences. The origin of this receptor is a woman in her fifties or sixties in good health. Input material: blood T cells: a sorted CD56 or NKG2C T cell subset, CD4+ or CD8+ T cells, or bulk PBMC T cells (not recorded which). The rearrangement joins TRBV7-6 to TRBJ2-1; the D call of TRBD2 rests on TCRdb alone, since no DNA is present to check it. CDR3 residues: CATGGVSGNNEQFF.